This T cell receptor beta chain is from a study of T cells in localized non-small cell lung cancer. Trimming left V 7 bases short and J 4 bases short, with 20 bases between. CDR3 length equals 14 residues. The germline V gene encodes CDR1 SQVTM and CDR2 ANQGSEA. Produced via immunoSEQ multiplex PCR; TCRdb's table is partial and in-frame only. The sample includes about 41,000 clones, approximately 83% of them seen just once. This chain uses TRBV29-1 with TRBJ2-7; D unclear. The clonotype was recovered from a man aged 35-69 years with stage II lung adenocarcinoma. Material: PBMCs, obtained before any cancer treatment. CDR3 sequence reads: CSEIRVGHDYEQYF. The CDR3, as DNA: TGCAGCGAAATAAGGGTGGGCCATGATTACGAGCAGTACTTC.